Listed here are 26 T cell receptor beta chains from one sample, sequenced in a study of OX40 agonist ivuxolimab in advanced cancers. Clones were read by immunoSEQ multiplex PCR, and TCRdb kept only the in-frame ones, dropping some. In the table there are around 68,000 clones, 86% of which are singletons. Here the sequenced sample was CD4+ or CD8+ T cells sorted from blood, taken in a trial of the OX40 agonist ivuxolimab. The receptors were gathered from an adult with an advanced solid tumor such as melanoma, head and neck, liver or kidney cancer.

The chain links TRBV7-9 to TRBJ2-3, with a weak D call TRBD2 (5 bases). Germline assignment: CDR1 SEHNR and CDR2 FQNEAQ (reference sequence). The CDR3 loop spans 14 amino acids. Trimming cost V 3 bases and J 8 bases, with 15 bases left between them. The CDR3 loop is CASSFLVGGGTQYF. CDR3 coding DNA: TGTGCCAGCAGCTTCTTAGTAGGAGGTGGTACGCAGTATTTT. The whole variable domain, filled in from reference TRBV7-9 and TRBJ2-3, reads DTGVSQNPRHKITKRGQNVTFRCDPISEHNRLYWYRQTLGQGPEFLTYFQNEAQLEKSRLLSDRFSAERPKGSFSTLEIQRTEQGDSAMYLCASSFLVGGGTQYFGPGTRLTVL.

This clone was seen a single time. The J gene is TRBJ2-2, the V gene TRBV5-1; D is unclear. V lost 3 bases to trimming and J lost 0 bases, with 12 bases between them. CDR3 length: 16 residues. Germline CDR1 and CDR2: SGHRS and YFSETQ. The CDR3 here is CASSSSNNPNTGELFF. CDR3 nucleotide sequence: TGCGCCAGCAGCTCCTCGAACAACCCGAACACCGGGGAGCTGTTTTTT. The variable domain in full, completed from reference TRBV5-1 and TRBJ2-2, reads KAGVTQTPRYLIKTRGQQVTLSCSPISGHRSVSWYQQTPGQGLQFLFEYFSETQRNKGNFPGRFSGRQFSNSRSEMNVSTLELGDSALYLCASSSSNNPNTGELFFGEGSRLTVL.

This clone was recorded a few times. The chain employs TRBV7-2 and TRBJ2-1; 7 bases are shared with TRBD2. CDR3 length: 15 residues. Trimming cost V 5 bases and J 4 bases; bases outside gene matches: 8. Germline lookup yields CDR1 SGHTA and CDR2 FQGNSA. CDR3 DNA: TGTGCCAGCAGCCCCTCCGGGGGGATATACAATGAGCAGTTCTTC. Translation gives CASSPSGGIYNEQFF.

V is TRBV7-2 and J is TRBJ2-1, with 7 bases matching TRBD2. The germline gives CDR1 SGHTA, CDR2 FQGNSA. The CDR3 has 14 residues. V lost 1 base to trimming and J lost 8 bases; unmatched junction nucleotides: 5. The CDR3 sequence: CASSLGGSVYEQFF. The CDR3 DNA is TGTGCCAGCAGCTTAGGCGGGAGTGTTTATGAGCAGTTCTTC.

This rearrangement joins TRBV2 to TRBJ2-3; 11 bases align to TRBD2. Germline CDR1 is SNHLY and CDR2 is FYNNEI. The length of the CDR3 is 15 residues. With V trimmed by 4 bases and J by 3 bases, 3 bases remained unmatched. CDR3 DNA sequence: TGTGCCAGCAGTGTAGGGACTAGCGGAACAGATACGCAGTATTTT. Translated, it gives CASSVGTSGTDTQYF.

The chain joins TRBV2 to TRBJ1-5, with 7 nucleotides matching TRBD1. With 5 bases clipped from V and 0 bases from J, the junction kept 4 bases outside the gene matches. CDR3 length: 15 amino acids. Germline CDR1 reads SNHLY; CDR2 reads FYNNEI. CDR3 coding DNA: TGTGCCAGCAGTAGGGACAGCCTTAGCAATCAGCCCCAGCATTTT. Translating gives CASSRDSLSNQPQHF.

This clone is medium-sized within its sample. V and J are TRBV2 and TRBJ2-3; D not resolved. The germline V gene encodes CDR1 SNHLY and CDR2 FYNNEI. Trimming stripped 3 bases from V and 0 bases from J, with 7 bases between. The CDR3 covers 14 residues. This CDR3 is CASSEKSSTDTQYF. DNA for the CDR3: TGTGCCAGCAGTGAGAAGAGCAGCACAGATACGCAGTATTTT.

Regarding this clone: The junction departs from the called germline gene at one end, perhaps through a read error. CDR3 region: CLSGTMYPETQYF. DNA of the CDR3: TGCCTGAGCGGGACGATGTACCCAGAGACCCAGTACTTC. This rearrangement joins TRBV6-4 to TRBJ2-5, with TRBD2 matching 7 bases. Germline V gene data show CDR1 as MRHNA and CDR2 as SNTAGT. The CDR3 has 13 amino acids.

The chain is built from TRBV7-3 and TRBJ2-1, with D perhaps matching TRBD2 (5 bases). The V end lost 5 bases, the J end lost 2 bases, and 16 bases lay between the germline ends. The V gene's germline CDR1 is SGHTA and CDR2 FQGTGA. The CDR3 sequence is 16 residues long. CDR3 nucleotide sequence: TGTGCCAGCAGCCCGGGCGGGTTTGCCGCCTACAATGAGCAGTTCTTC. It codes for CASSPGGFAAYNEQFF.

The gene calls are TRBV11-2 and TRBJ2-5; 7 bases line up with TRBD1. The trim removed 5 bases at V and 3 bases at J, leaving 12 bases unmatched. The germline CDR1 and CDR2 sequences are SGHAT and FQNNGV. CDR3 length equals 16 residues. The CDR3 region is CASSRRGTVSKETQYF. CDR3 coding DNA: TGTGCCAGCAGCCGACGTGGGACAGTTTCAAAAGAGACCCAGTACTTC.

The chain joins TRBV10-2 to TRBJ1-2, with D perhaps TRBD1 (5 bases). Germline loops: CDR1 WSHSY, CDR2 SAAADI. The CDR3 is 14 residues long. V shed 5 bases and J shed 1 base, with 11 bases lying between them. The CDR3 DNA follows: TGCGCCAGCAGTTCCGGGACGGATAACTATGGCTACACCTTC. Amino acids: CASSSGTDNYGYTF.

The chain carries TRBV19 and TRBJ2-5; TRBD2 matches 9 bases. Trimming took 6 bases from V and 4 from J; bases not matched to a gene: 9. The germline gives CDR1 LNHDA, CDR2 SQIVND (reference sequence). The CDR3 contains 15 residues. The CDR3 DNA reads TGTGCCAGTAGCGATGATAGCGGGAGAGCAGAGACCCAGTACTTC. Protein: CASSDDSGRAETQYF.

The DNA of the CDR3 is TGTGCCAGCACGGCGGGAGTCTGGGAGACCCAGTACTTC. Protein product: CASTAGVWETQYF. The V call is TRBV6-1, the J call TRBJ2-5, with TRBD2 identical over 7 bases. With V trimmed by 7 bases and J by 5 bases, 7 bases remained unmatched. In germline, CDR1 is MNHNS, CDR2 SASEGT. The CDR3 extends over 13 amino acids.

The rearrangement links TRBV30 to TRBJ2-2, with 10 positions matching TRBD1. The germline V gene has CDR1 GTSNPN and CDR2 SVGIG (reference sequence). This CDR3 is built from 15 residues. With V trimmed by 2 bases and J by 7 bases, 7 bases remained unmatched. The CDR3 coding sequence is TGTGCCTGGAGTCCCCGACAGGGGGCGATCGGGGAGCTGTTTTTT. It is translated as CAWSPRQGAIGELFF.

The rearrangement links TRBV2 to TRBJ2-3, with 8 bases that match TRBD2. CDR1 and CDR2 from the germline V gene are SNHLY and FYNNEI. The CDR3 has 15 amino acids. Losses at the gene ends were 3 bases for V and 3 bases for J; bases not matched to a gene: 5. As DNA, the CDR3 is TGTGCCAGCAGTGAGGACGGGGGGGGTACAGATACGCAGTATTTT. It encodes CASSEDGGGTDTQYF.

This clone was seen a handful of times. This rearrangement joins TRBV7-3 to TRBJ2-1; D is unclear. Trimming left V 3 bases short and J 8 bases short, with 11 bases between. The CDR3 is 13 residues long. The germline gives CDR1 SGHTA, CDR2 FQGTGA. CDR3 sequence: CASSFVPLDEQFF. The CDR3 nucleotides read TGTGCCAGCAGCTTCGTCCCTCTCGATGAGCAGTTCTTC.

This clone was counted a single time. This sequence joins TRBV5-6 and TRBJ2-3, with 7 bases lining up with TRBD1. The CDR3 runs 15 residues. The germline V gene encodes CDR1 SGHDT and CDR2 YYEEEE. V lost 2 bases to trimming and J lost 3 bases; unmatched junction nucleotides: 6. Here the CDR3 reads CASSLQGPSTDTQYF. CDR3 DNA sequence: TGTGCCAGCAGCTTACAGGGGCCCTCGACAGATACGCAGTATTTT.

V usage is TRBV4-1 and J usage is TRBJ1-1; D is ambiguous. CDR1 is MGHRA and CDR2 is YSYEKL in the germline V gene. There are 15 residues in the CDR3. V lost 4 bases to trimming and J lost 1 base, with 13 bases between them. CDR3 sequence (DNA): TGCGCCAGCAGCCCATCTCCCGGGGAGAACACTGAAGCTTTCTTT. Its translation: CASSPSPGENTEAFF.

This clone has more than one count but fewer than ten. J is TRBJ1-3 and V is TRBV7-9; tentative D call: TRBD1 (5 bases). V was shortened by 0 bases and J by 4 bases, with 10 bases between the two germline ends. CDR3 length: 15 amino acids. CDR1 is SEHNR and CDR2 is FQNEAQ in the germline V gene (reference sequence). This chain's CDR3 is CASSLARGSGNTIYF. The CDR3 DNA follows: TGTGCCAGCAGCTTAGCTAGGGGTTCCGGAAACACCATATATTTT. Variable domain in full (rest from reference TRBV7-9 and TRBJ1-3): DTGVSQNPRHKITKRGQNVTFRCDPISEHNRLYWYRQTLGQGPEFLTYFQNEAQLEKSRLLSDRFSAERPKGSFSTLEIQRTEQGDSAMYLCASSLARGSGNTIYFGEGSWLTVV.

This CDR3 reads CASSPPIGKGSEQYF. The CDR3 DNA sequence: TGTGCCAGCTCACCACCGATAGGCAAGGGATCCGAGCAGTACTTC. This rearrangement joins TRBV18 to TRBJ2-7; the D is unclear. V shed 0 bases and J shed 6 bases, with 15 bases lying between them. Germline CDR1 and CDR2: KGHSH and LQKENI. This CDR3 is built from 15 residues.

This chain's CDR3 is CASSLSGHEQYF. CDR3 sequence (DNA): TGTGCCAGCAGTTTATCGGGCCACGAGCAGTACTTC. V gene TRBV27 combines with J gene TRBJ2-7; D is undetermined. The germline V and J ends were trimmed by 0 bases and 5 bases, with 5 bases remaining between them. The CDR3 is 12 amino acids. Per the germline V gene, CDR1 is MNHEY and CDR2 is SMNVEV (reference sequence).

The CDR3 nucleotides read TGTGCCAGCAGTCGAACAGGGTCCTACGAGCAGTACTTC. This translates into CASSRTGSYEQYF. This sequence joins TRBV6-1 and TRBJ2-7, with TRBD1 as a possible D gene (6 bases). The germline V gene encodes CDR1 MNHNS and CDR2 SASEGT. This CDR3 has 13 amino acids. The germline V and J ends were trimmed by 5 bases and 1 base, with 9 bases remaining between them.

The genes are TRBV18 and TRBJ1-5; D gene unclear. Trimming removed 2 bases at V and 6 bases at J, with 8 bases between. Per the germline V gene, CDR1 is KGHSH and CDR2 is LQKENI. The CDR3 runs 13 residues. CDR3 sequence (DNA): TGTGCCAGCTCACCAGGGGAAGGTCAGCCCCAGCATTTT. Its translation: CASSPGEGQPQHF.

The chain carries TRBV7-2 and TRBJ2-7, with a weak D call TRBD1 (5 bases). CDR1 and CDR2 from the germline V gene are SGHTA and FQGNSA. Trimming stripped 1 base from V and 0 bases from J, with 13 bases between. The CDR3 sequence is 16 residues long. The CDR3 DNA follows: TGTGCCAGCAGCTTAGGGAGCGCAGGGTTCTCCTACGAGCAGTACTTC. It yields the protein CASSLGSAGFSYEQYF.

This chain connects TRBV28 to TRBJ2-6; D unresolved. This CDR3 has 15 amino acids. The V and J ends lost 3 bases and 2 bases respectively, with 8 bases between them. The germline V gene encodes CDR1 MDHEN and CDR2 SYDVKM. In DNA form, the CDR3 reads TGTGCCAGCAGTTTTGGCAGCCCTGGGGCCAACGTCCTGACTTTC. It codes for CASSFGSPGANVLTF. Combining the CDR3 with reference TRBV28 and TRBJ2-6 gives the whole variable domain DVKVTQSSRYLVKRTGEKVFLECVQDMDHENMFWYRQDPGLGLRLIYFSYDVKMKEKGDIPEGYSVSREKKERFSLILESASTNQTSMYLCASSFGSPGANVLTFGAGSRLTVL.

The chain is built from TRBV7-8 and TRBJ2-7; D might be TRBD2 (6 bases). The germline V gene encodes CDR1 SGHVS and CDR2 FQNEAQ. CDR3 length: 13 residues. Trimming cost V 5 bases and J 3 bases, with 11 bases left between them. The DNA for the CDR3 is TGTGCCAGCAGCGTGGGACTCTTCTACGAGCAGTACTTC. Its translation: CASSVGLFYEQYF.